The rows below give T cell receptor beta chains drawn from one sample of a study of T cell responses to AZD1222 COVID-19 vaccine. Sequencing used immunoSEQ multiplex PCR; TCRdb keeps in-frame clones, though not all of them. The sample has tens of thousands of clones, roughly 90% seen once. The specimen was peripheral blood, collected 28 days after the second AZD1222 dose. Receptors were obtained from an adult who received the AZD1222 COVID-19 vaccine. The CDR3 runs from the conserved cysteine through the conserved F or W. Fields, in order: V gene, clone size, J gene, CDR3 protein. Expanded clones get a size class; other rows say once, few or many, or leave the size out.

>TRBV30|once|TRBJ2-5
CAWSPGLAGVRETQYF
>TRBV6-2/TRBV6-3|-|TRBJ1-2
CASSRPGQEDYTF
>TRBV18|-|TRBJ1-2
CASSPGQANYGYTF
>TRBV3-1/TRBV3-2|-|TRBJ1-6
CASSQISQQGNSPLHF
>TRBV29-1|few|TRBJ1-6
CSVEEGRGSPLHF
>TRBV12-3/TRBV12-4|-|TRBJ1-3
CARPSESGNTIYF
>TRBV5-4|-|TRBJ2-3
CASSSEVARTDTQYF
>TRBV6-4|-|TRBJ2-7
CASSETGTGGLHEQYF
>TRBV6-6|-|TRBJ1-2
CACAGPNGNGYTF
>TRBV5-4|-|TRBJ1-1
CASSPGVNTEAFF
>TRBV7-3|-|TRBJ2-1
CASSLGRTSGYNEQFF
>TRBV2|-|TRBJ1-5
CASSSGTGDLGIQPQHF
>TRBV7-3|few|TRBJ1-6
CASSFREHSPLHF
>TRBV5-4|-|TRBJ2-7
CASSSDWTGEQYF
>TRBV2|-|TRBJ1-5
CASSPPSGQPSNQPQHF
>TRBV27|-|TRBJ2-1
CASSTRQGPILNEQFF
>TRBV4-1|-|TRBJ1-3
CASSSPGLSGNTIYF
>TRBV4-2|-|TRBJ1-4
CASSQENPGEKLFF
>TRBV7-2|-|TRBJ2-3
CASSGRTGDTQYF
>TRBV19|-|TRBJ2-5
CASSSQDRYQETQYF
>TRBV14|-|TRBJ2-1
CASSPGLSGGYNEQFF
>TRBV18|once|TRBJ1-5
CASSPTEGNQPQHF
>TRBV6-6|-|TRBJ1-2
CASSTEDRAYYGYTF
>TRBV4-1|once|TRBJ1-6
CASSQEATSSYNSPLHF
>TRBV18|-|TRBJ2-1
CASSPPVGIHNEQFF
>TRBV5-4|few|TRBJ1-2
CASSRRSAGSLGYTF
>TRBV7-2|-|TRBJ1-4
CASSPPSVEKLFF
>TRBV30|-|TRBJ1-5
CAWSRGNSNQPQHF
>TRBV11-2|-|TRBJ1-6
CASSLWSGLQGQNSPLHF
>TRBV6-5|-|TRBJ1-1
CASRIGENTEAFF
>TRBV5-1|-|TRBJ2-5
CASSLQATGKEETQYF
>TRBV6-5|-|TRBJ2-7
CASSYGTGNSYEQYF
>TRBV7-2|-|TRBJ2-1
CASSKKGPSYNEQFF
>TRBV6-6|-|TRBJ1-6
CASSFEQGNSPLHF
>TRBV4-3|-|TRBJ1-5
CASSQTVRQPQHF
>TRBV18|-|TRBJ1-6
CASSLTGYNSPLHF
>TRBV20-1|-|TRBJ2-5
CSASKGLVGLETQYF
>TRBV10-1|-|TRBJ1-1
CASSDGQGHTEAFF
>TRBV6-5|-|TRBJ1-1
CASSYRGMNTEAFF
>TRBV11-2|-|TRBJ2-3
CASSLRWRENSTDTQYF
>TRBV5-1|-|TRBJ1-1
CASSDLAMNTEAFF
>TRBV7-8|once|TRBJ1-2
CASTAGTGPRYGYTF
>TRBV11-2|-|TRBJ1-1
CASSFQGADTEAFF
>TRBV19|-|TRBJ2-7
CASSVGRSYEQYF
>TRBV28|-|TRBJ1-2
CASSFSGQRISNGYTF
>TRBV9|-|TRBJ1-6
CASSSLGGTDITSPLHF
>TRBV6-5|-|TRBJ2-5
CASSRQETQYF
>TRBV28|-|TRBJ1-5
CASSLYPPPNSNQPQHF
>TRBV27|-|TRBJ2-1
CASRRTSGRVLGDDEQFF
>TRBV18|-|TRBJ2-1
CASSPLAGGSLSYNEQFF
>TRBV6-2/TRBV6-3|-|TRBJ2-3
CASSPGTSADTQYF
>TRBV5-8|-|TRBJ1-1
CASSLGGHLNTEAFF
>TRBV7-3|-|TRBJ2-5
CASSSTARRETQYF
>TRBV6-1|-|TRBJ1-1
CASSETGKTEAFF
>TRBV6-5|-|TRBJ2-1
CASSGTFYNEQFF